This TCR beta chain was captured by sequencing in a study of blood T cell repertoires in COVID-19. J gave up 3 bases and V 2 bases, and 6 bases lay outside the gene matches. Germline CDR1 SGHTA, CDR2 FQGTGA. The CDR3 has 15 amino acids. Assay used: immunoSEQ multiplex PCR; TCRdb lists only in-frame clones, some missing. The data show approximately 100,000 clones, under 90% seen once. This rearrangement joins TRBV7-3 to TRBJ2-5; 7 positions match TRBD2. The material sequenced was peripheral blood. This receptor was identified in a human donor in a cohort sampled during active or convalescent COVID-19. Here the CDR3 reads CASSLLGRGEETQYF. The CDR3 region has the DNA TGTGCCAGCAGCTTATTGGGGAGGGGCGAAGAGACCCAGTACTTC.